Sequencing of this T cell receptor (beta chain) was carried out in a study of radiation and T cells in renal cell carcinoma. Described treatment: treatment-naive control, cytoreductive nephrectomy. Control tumors came from treatment-naive patients without prior radiation. Clear cell pathology was present in this patient's renal cell carcinoma. Sequenced control tumors were from 11 males and a few females, median age roughly 60. Germline V gene data show CDR1 as LNHNV and CDR2 as YYDKDF (reference sequence). The J segment lost 7 bases and the V segment lost 8 bases, leaving 13 bases of the junction unmatched. The CDR3 is made up of 15 amino acids. Clones were sequenced by immunoSEQ multiplex PCR, and TCRdb holds only the in-frame ones, with some missing. The table shows 20,000 to 30,000 clones, with roughly 60% occurring only once. Study-wide findings and caveats: Irradiated tumors had higher TCR clonality than control tumors.

A note on this clone: Its specificity is not known.

V and J are TRBV15 and TRBJ2-1, with 8 bases lining up with TRBD2. Sequencing used tumor tissue, obtained from a patient whose treatment was nephrectomy without radiotherapy. The receptor's source is a man aged 35 to 55 with renal cell carcinoma. CDR3 nucleotides: TGTGCCACCTCGATAGTACGGGGGGGCCGGAATGAGCAGTTCTTC. This gives the protein CATSIVRGGRNEQFF.